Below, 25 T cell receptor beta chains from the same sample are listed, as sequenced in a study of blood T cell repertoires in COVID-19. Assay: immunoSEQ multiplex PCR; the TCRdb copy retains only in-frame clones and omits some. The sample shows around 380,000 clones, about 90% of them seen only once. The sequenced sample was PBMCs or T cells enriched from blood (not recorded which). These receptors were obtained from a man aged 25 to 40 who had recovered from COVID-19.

The CDR3 bases are TGTGCCAGCTCACCACTCCAGGGGAACTATGGCTACACCTTC. Amino acid sequence: CASSPLQGNYGYTF. The chain is built from TRBV18 and TRBJ1-2; a weak D match, TRBD1 (6 bases). V lost 1 base and J lost 2, with 8 bases in between. The CDR3 spans 14 residues. Germline CDR1 reads KGHSH; CDR2 reads LQKENI.

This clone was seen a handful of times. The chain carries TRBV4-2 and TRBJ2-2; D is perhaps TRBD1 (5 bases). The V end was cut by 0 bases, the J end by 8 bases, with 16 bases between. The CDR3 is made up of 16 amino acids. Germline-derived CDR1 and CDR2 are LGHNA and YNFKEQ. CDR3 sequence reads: CASSQEAQGRLGELFF. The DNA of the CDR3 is TGTGCCAGCAGCCAAGAAGCGCAGGGCCGACTTGGGGAGCTGTTTTTT.

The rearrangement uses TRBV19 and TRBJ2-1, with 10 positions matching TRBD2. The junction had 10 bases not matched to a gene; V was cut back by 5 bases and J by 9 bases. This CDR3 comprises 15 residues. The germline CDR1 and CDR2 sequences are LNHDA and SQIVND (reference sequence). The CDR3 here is CASSSLAGVGIEQFF. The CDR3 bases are TGTGCCAGTAGTTCCCTAGCGGGGGTGGGTATTGAGCAGTTCTTC.

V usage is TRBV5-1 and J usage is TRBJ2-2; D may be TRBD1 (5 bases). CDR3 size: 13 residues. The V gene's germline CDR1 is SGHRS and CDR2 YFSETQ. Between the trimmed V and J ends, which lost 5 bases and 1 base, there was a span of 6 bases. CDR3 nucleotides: TGCGCCAGCAGTCAGGGGAACACCGGGGAGCTGTTTTTT. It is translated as CASSQGNTGELFF.

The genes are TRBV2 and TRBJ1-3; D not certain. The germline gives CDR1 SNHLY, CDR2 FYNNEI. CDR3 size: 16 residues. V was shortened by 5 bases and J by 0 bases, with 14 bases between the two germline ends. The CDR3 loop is CASSLELRSSGNTIYF. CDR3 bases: TGTGCCAGCAGTCTAGAATTACGCTCCTCTGGAAACACCATATATTTT.

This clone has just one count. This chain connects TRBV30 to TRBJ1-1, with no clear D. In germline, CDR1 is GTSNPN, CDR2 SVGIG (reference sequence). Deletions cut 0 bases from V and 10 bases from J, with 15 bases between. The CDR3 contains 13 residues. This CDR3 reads CAWSVRGVGGAFF. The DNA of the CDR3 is TGTGCCTGGAGTGTCCGAGGCGTCGGAGGAGCTTTCTTT.

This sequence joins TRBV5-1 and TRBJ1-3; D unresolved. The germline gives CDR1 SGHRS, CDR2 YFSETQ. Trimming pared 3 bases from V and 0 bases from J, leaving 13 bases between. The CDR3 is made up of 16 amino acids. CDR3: CASSSGGTDSGNTIYF. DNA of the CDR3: TGCGCCAGCAGCTCCGGCGGCACCGACTCTGGAAACACCATATATTTT. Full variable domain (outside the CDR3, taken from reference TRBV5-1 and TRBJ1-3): KAGVTQTPRYLIKTRGQQVTLSCSPISGHRSVSWYQQTPGQGLQFLFEYFSETQRNKGNFPGRFSGRQFSNSRSEMNVSTLELGDSALYLCASSSGGTDSGNTIYFGEGSWLTVV.

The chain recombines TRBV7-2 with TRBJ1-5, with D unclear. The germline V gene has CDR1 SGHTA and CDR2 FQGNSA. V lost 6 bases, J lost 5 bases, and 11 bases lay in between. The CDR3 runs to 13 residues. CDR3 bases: TGTGCCAGCAGTTCGGGGTTGGATCAGCCCCAGCATTTT. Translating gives CASSSGLDQPQHF.

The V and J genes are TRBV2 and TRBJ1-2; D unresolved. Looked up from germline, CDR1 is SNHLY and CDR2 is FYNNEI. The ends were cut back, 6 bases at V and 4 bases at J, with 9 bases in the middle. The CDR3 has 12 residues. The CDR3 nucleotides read TGTGCCAGCAGGACTACGGGCTATGGCTACACCTTC. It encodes CASRTTGYGYTF.

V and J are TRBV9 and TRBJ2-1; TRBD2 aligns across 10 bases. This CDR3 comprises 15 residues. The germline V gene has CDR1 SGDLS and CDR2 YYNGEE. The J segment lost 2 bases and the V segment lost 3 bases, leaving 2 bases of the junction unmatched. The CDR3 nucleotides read TGTGCCAGCAGCGGTAGCGGGGGGACCTACAATGAGCAGTTCTTC. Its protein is CASSGSGGTYNEQFF. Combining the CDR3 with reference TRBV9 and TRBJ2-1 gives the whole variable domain DSGVTQTPKHLITATGQRVTLRCSPRSGDLSVYWYQQSLDQGLQFLIQYYNGEERAKGNILERFSAQQFPDLHSELNLSSLELGDSALYFCASSGSGGTYNEQFFGPGTRLTVL.

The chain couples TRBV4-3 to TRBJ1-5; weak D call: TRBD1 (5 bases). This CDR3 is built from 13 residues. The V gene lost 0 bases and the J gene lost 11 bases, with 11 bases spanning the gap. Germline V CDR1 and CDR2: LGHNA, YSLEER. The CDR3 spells CASSQDRGSSQHF. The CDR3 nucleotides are TGCGCCAGCAGCCAAGATCGGGGGTCGTCCCAGCATTTT.

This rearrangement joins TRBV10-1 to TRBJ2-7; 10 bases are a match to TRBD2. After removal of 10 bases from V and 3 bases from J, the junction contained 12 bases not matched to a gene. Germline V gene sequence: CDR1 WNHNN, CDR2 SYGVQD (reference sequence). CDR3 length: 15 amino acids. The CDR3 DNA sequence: TGCGCCACCCAGGAGGCTAGCGGGGGTGTCTACGAGCAGTACTTC. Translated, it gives CATQEASGGVYEQYF.

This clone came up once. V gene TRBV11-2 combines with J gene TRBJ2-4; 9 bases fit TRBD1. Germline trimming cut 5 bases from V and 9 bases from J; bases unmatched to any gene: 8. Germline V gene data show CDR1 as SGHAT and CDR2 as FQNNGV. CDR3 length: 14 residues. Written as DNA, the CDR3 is TGTGCCAGCAGCCCAACGACAGGGGGGGGCATTCAGTACTTC. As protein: CASSPTTGGGIQYF.

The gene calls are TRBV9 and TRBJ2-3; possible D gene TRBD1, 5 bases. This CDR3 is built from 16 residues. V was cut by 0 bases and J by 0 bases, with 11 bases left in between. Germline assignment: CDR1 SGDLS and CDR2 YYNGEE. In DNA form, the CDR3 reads TGTGCCAGCAGCGTAGCAGCCAGGGCTAGCACAGATACGCAGTATTTT. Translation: CASSVAARASTDTQYF.

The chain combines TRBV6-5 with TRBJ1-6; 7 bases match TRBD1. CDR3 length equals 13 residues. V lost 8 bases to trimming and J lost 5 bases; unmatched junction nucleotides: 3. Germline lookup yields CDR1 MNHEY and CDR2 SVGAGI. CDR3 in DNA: TGTGCCAGCGCGACAGGGAATAATTCACCCCTCCACTTT. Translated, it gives CASATGNNSPLHF.

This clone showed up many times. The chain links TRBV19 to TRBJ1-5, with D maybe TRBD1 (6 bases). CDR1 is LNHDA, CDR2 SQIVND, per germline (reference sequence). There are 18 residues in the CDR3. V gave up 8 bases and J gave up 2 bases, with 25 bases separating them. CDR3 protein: CASESRGGLGVGNQPQHF. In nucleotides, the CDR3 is TGTGCCAGTGAAAGTAGGGGGGGGCTGGGAGTCGGCAATCAGCCCCAGCATTTT.

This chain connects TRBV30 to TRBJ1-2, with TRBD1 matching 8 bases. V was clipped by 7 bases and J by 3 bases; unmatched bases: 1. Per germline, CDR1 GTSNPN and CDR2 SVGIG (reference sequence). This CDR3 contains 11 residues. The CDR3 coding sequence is TGTGCCTCGACAGGGGACTATGGCTACACCTTC. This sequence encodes CASTGDYGYTF.

This chain's CDR3 is CASRSINEQFF. The CDR3 coding sequence is TGTGCCAGCAGGTCCATCAATGAGCAGTTCTTC. This chain connects TRBV6-5 to TRBJ2-1, with D unresolved. CDR3 length equals 11 residues. Deletions cut 6 bases from V and 6 bases from J, with 6 bases between. Germline values: CDR1 MNHEY, CDR2 SVGAGI.

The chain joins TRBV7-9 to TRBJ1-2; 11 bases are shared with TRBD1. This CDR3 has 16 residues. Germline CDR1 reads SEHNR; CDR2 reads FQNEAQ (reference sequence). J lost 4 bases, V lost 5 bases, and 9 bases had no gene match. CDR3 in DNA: TGTGCCAGCAGCCCCCCACCGGGACAGGGGGGCTATGGCTACACCTTC. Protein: CASSPPPGQGGYGYTF.

This CDR3 reads CAINGLAGGLSSYNEQFF. The CDR3 DNA reads as TGTGCCATCAACGGACTAGCGGGGGGCCTTAGCTCCTACAATGAGCAGTTCTTC. This sequence joins TRBV10-3 and TRBJ2-1, with 14 bases fitting TRBD2. CDR3 size: 18 residues. The V and J ends lost 7 bases and 0 bases, in that order; junction bases with no gene match: 8. The germline gives CDR1 ENHRY, CDR2 SYGVKD.

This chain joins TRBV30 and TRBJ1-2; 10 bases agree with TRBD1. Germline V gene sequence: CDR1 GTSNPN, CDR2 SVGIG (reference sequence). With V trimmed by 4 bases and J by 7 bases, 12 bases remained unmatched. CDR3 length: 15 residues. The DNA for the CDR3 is TGTGCCTGGAACGGACCGGGACAGGGGATAGGTGGCTACACCTTC. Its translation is CAWNGPGQGIGGYTF.

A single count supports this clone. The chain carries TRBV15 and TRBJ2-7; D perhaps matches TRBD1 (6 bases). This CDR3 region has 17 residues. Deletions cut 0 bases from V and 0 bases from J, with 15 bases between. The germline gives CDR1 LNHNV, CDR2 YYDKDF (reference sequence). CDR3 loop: CATSREDRGFSSYEQYF. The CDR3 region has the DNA TGTGCCACCAGCAGAGAGGATAGGGGGTTCAGCTCCTACGAGCAGTACTTC.

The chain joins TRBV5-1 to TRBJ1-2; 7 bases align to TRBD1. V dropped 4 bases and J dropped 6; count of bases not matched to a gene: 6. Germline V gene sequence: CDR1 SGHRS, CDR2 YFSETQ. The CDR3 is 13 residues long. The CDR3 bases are TGCGCCAGCAGCGGGCAGGGGGTCGATGGCTACACCTTC. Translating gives CASSGQGVDGYTF. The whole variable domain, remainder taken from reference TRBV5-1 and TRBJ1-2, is KAGVTQTPRYLIKTRGQQVTLSCSPISGHRSVSWYQQTPGQGLQFLFEYFSETQRNKGNFPGRFSGRQFSNSRSEMNVSTLELGDSALYLCASSGQGVDGYTFGSGTRLTVV.

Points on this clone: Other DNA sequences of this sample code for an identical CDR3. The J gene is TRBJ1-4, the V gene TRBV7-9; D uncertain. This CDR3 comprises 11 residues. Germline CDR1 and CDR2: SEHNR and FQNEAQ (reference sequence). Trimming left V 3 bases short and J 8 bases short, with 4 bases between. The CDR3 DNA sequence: TGTGCCAGCAGCTTTGGCGAAAAACTGTTTTTT. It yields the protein CASSFGEKLFF. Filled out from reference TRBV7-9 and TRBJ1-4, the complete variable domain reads DTGVSQNPRHKITKRGQNVTFRCDPISEHNRLYWYRQTLGQGPEFLTYFQNEAQLEKSRLLSDRFSAERPKGSFSTLEIQRTEQGDSAMYLCASSFGEKLFFGSGTQLSVL.

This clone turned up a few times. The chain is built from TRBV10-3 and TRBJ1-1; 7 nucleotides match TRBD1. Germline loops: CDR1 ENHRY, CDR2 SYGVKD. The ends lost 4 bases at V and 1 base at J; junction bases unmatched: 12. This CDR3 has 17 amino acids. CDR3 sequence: CAISGGTVNTGNTEAFF. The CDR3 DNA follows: TGTGCCATCAGTGGAGGGACAGTGAATACAGGGAACACTGAAGCTTTCTTT.